These 29 T cell receptor beta chains share one sample of origin, sequenced in a study of response to subunit inactivated influenza vaccine (dated by TCRdb to 2017 to 2018). Library preparation employed RT-PCR. The instrument given in TCRdb is Illumina HiSeq 2500. The public sequencing data were trimmed at Q25 with fastp and processed into clonotypes with MiXCR by TCRdb, which kept only in-frame beta chains. Each entry merges the rows of one CDR3 protein and shows their most common DNA and genes. The sample table records 500,000 to 600,000 distinct CDR3 sequences; around 13% of these occur just once. The ten most abundant clones make up around 12% of the sample. Interpreted using the paper, the time point label stands for: around 45 days after influenza vaccine administration. Source: PBMCs from blood, taken 40 to 50 days after vaccination. Source of these receptors: a man in his fifties who received an inactivated influenza vaccine. Donor details come from another sample of the same person, matched by shared clones.

This clonotype showed up just a few times. The chain joins TRBV12-3 or TRBV12-4 to TRBJ1-1; D gene unclear. V lost 6 bases and J 1 base, leaving 12 bases between the germline ends. The CDR3 runs to 14 residues. The CDR3 region is CASSGHGENTEAFF. In DNA, the CDR3 is TGTGCCAGCAGCGGGCACGGAGAGAACACTGAAGCTTTCTTT.

This clonotype turned up a few times. V usage is TRBV5-6 and J usage is TRBJ2-1; 11 bases are a match to TRBD2. CDR1 SGHDT and CDR2 YYEEEE come from the germline V gene. The V gene end was trimmed by 1 base and the J gene end by 6 bases; junction bases not matched to a gene: 12. This CDR3 spans 18 amino acids. The CDR3 sequence: CASSLRHVLAGVGNEQFF. The CDR3 coding sequence is TGTGCCAGCAGCTTGCGACACGTACTAGCGGGAGTTGGCAATGAGCAGTTCTTC.

This clonotype was seen a few times. The rearrangement links TRBV6-5 to TRBJ1-2; 8 bases fit TRBD1. Germline CDR1 MNHEY, CDR2 SVGAGI. This CDR3 is built from 14 residues. V dropped 2 bases and J dropped 8; count of bases not matched to a gene: 7. The CDR3: CASSYAGTGTGYTF. CDR3 coding DNA: TGTGCCAGCAGTTACGCCGGGACAGGAACCGGCTACACCTTC.

This clonotype has only a few counts. The chain couples TRBV4-1 to TRBJ2-5, with D possibly being TRBD2 (5 bases). In germline, CDR1 is MGHRA, CDR2 YSYEKL. This CDR3 contains 16 residues. The V end was cut by 4 bases, the J end by 2 bases, with 17 bases between. CDR3 DNA: TGCGCCAGCAGCCCATATTTTCGGGGAGAGCAAGAGACCCAGTACTTC. Translated, it gives CASSPYFRGEQETQYF.

This clonotype has a count of ten or more. The J gene is TRBJ1-3, the V gene TRBV4-1; unclear D gene. Between the trimmed V and J ends, which lost 0 bases and 8 bases, there was a span of 11 bases. The CDR3 spans 14 residues. The germline gives CDR1 MGHRA, CDR2 YSYEKL. The CDR3 spells CASSQDPRADTIYF. The CDR3 DNA reads TGCGCCAGCAGCCAAGATCCCCGTGCGGACACCATATATTTT.

In its sample, this clonotype was seen a few times. The chain has TRBV7-8 and TRBJ2-3, with D uncertain. The ends were cut back, 1 base at V and 1 base at J, with 6 bases in the middle. The V gene's germline CDR1 is SGHVS and CDR2 FQNEAQ. CDR3 length: 14 residues. Here the CDR3 reads CASSLEWGTDTQYF. The CDR3 coding sequence is TGTGCCAGCAGCTTAGAATGGGGCACAGATACGCAGTATTTT.

This clonotype was found a few times. The CDR3 nucleotides read TGTGCCAGCAGCTCCGGGTCGCGGGGGAGGATATCCACCGGGGAGCTGTTTTTT. Translated, it gives CASSSGSRGRISTGELFF. The chain links TRBV11-2 to TRBJ2-2; 7 bases align to TRBD2. This CDR3 comprises 18 residues. The J segment lost 4 bases and the V segment lost 4 bases, leaving 15 bases of the junction unmatched. Germline V gene lookup returns CDR1 SGHAT and CDR2 FQNNGV.

The rearrangement joins TRBV9 to TRBJ2-7; D gene ambiguous. This CDR3 comprises 14 residues. V was pared by 0 bases and J by 2 bases, with 9 bases between. The germline CDR1 and CDR2 sequences are SGDLS and YYNGEE. CDR3 protein: CASSVVPETYEQYF. The CDR3 DNA reads TGTGCCAGCAGCGTAGTCCCGGAGACCTACGAGCAGTACTTC.

The chain joins TRBV3-1 to TRBJ2-3, with D possibly matching TRBD2 (6 bases). Looked up from germline, CDR1 is LGHDT and CDR2 is YNNKEL (reference sequence). V lost 3 bases and J 11 bases, leaving 12 bases between the germline ends. CDR3 size: 12 residues. The chain's CDR3 is CASSHWEVGQYF. The CDR3 DNA reads as TGTGCCAGCAGCCACTGGGAGGTTGGGCAGTATTTT.

Comment on this clonotype: Because the CDR3 is missing its conserved closing phenylalanine or tryptophan, this is likely a read error. The genes are TRBV29-1 and TRBJ2-7; 7 bases are shared with TRBD1. In germline, CDR1 is SQVTM, CDR2 ANQGSEA. This CDR3 is 13 amino acids long. The CDR3 DNA is TGCGGCGTTGCTCAGGGGGAGTCCTACGAGCAGTACATC. As protein: CGVAQGESYEQYI.

This clonotype was found a few times. V gene TRBV29-1 combines with J gene TRBJ2-6, with TRBD1 as a possible D gene (7 bases). CDR3 length: 16 amino acids. Germline V lookup: CDR1 SQVTM, CDR2 ANQGSEA. V was trimmed by 6 bases and J by 1 base, leaving 16 bases between them. The DNA of the CDR3 is TGCAGCGTGTCCGAGACAGGGACTTCTGGGGCCAACGTCCTGACTTTC. Residues: CSVSETGTSGANVLTF. Full variable domain (remainder filled in from reference TRBV29-1 and TRBJ2-6): SAVISQKPSRDICQRGTSLTIQCQVDSQVTMMFWYRQQPGQSLTLIATANQGSEATYESGFVIDKFPISRPNLTFSTLTVSNMSPEDSSIYLCSVSETGTSGANVLTFGAGSRLTVL.

This clonotype was detected a few times. The chain is built from TRBV7-9 and TRBJ2-2, with D unclear. CDR3 size: 15 residues. Deletions cut 6 bases from V and 0 bases from J, with 11 bases between. CDR1 and CDR2 (germline): SEHNR, FQNEAQ (reference sequence). CDR3 bases: TGTGCCAGCAGATCAGAACTTTCGAACACCGGGGAGCTGTTTTTT. This sequence encodes CASRSELSNTGELFF.

This rearrangement joins TRBV6-2 or TRBV6-3 to TRBJ2-2; 12 bases are a match to TRBD1. Per germline, CDR1 MNHEY and CDR2 SVGEGT. This CDR3 has 17 residues. J gave up 6 bases and V 2 bases, and 7 bases lay outside the gene matches. The CDR3 DNA is TGTGCCAGCAGTTACCACATGGGACAGGGGGCTCCCGGGGAGCTGTTTTTT. Translation gives CASSYHMGQGAPGELFF.

This clonotype was counted a few times. The V gene is TRBV4-3, the J gene TRBJ2-3; D is possibly TRBD1 (5 bases). CDR3 size: 15 residues. Trimming took 7 bases from V and 2 from J, leaving 16 bases between them. CDR1 and CDR2 from the germline V gene are LGHNA and YSLEER. CDR3 sequence (DNA): TGCGCCAGCACACGGGCCCAAGGGGTCACAGATACGCAGTATTTT. Translated, it gives CASTRAQGVTDTQYF.

In its sample, this clonotype was seen a few times. The gene calls are TRBV6-2 or TRBV6-3 and TRBJ2-1; D is undetermined. CDR1 is MNHEY and CDR2 is SVGEGT in the germline V gene. The CDR3 consists of 12 residues. V lost 2 bases and J lost 8, with 7 bases in between. CDR3 nucleotides: TGTGCCAGCAGTTACCATGGCGATGAGCAGTTCTTC. Translation gives CASSYHGDEQFF.

This clonotype was seen more than once but under ten times. The chain recombines TRBV20-1 with TRBJ2-5, with 9 positions matching TRBD2. With V trimmed by 3 bases and J by 0 bases, 8 bases remained unmatched. This CDR3 region has 16 residues. Germline values: CDR1 DFQATT, CDR2 SNEGSKA (reference sequence). The DNA of the CDR3 is TGCAGTGCTAGTCTAGCGGGGCTTTGGGACCAAGAGACCCAGTACTTC. Translation: CSASLAGLWDQETQYF.

In this sample, this clonotype turned up a few times. The chain joins TRBV11-2 to TRBJ2-7; no reliable D call. In germline, CDR1 is SGHAT, CDR2 FQNNGV. CDR3 length equals 16 residues. The germline V and J ends were trimmed by 5 bases and 0 bases, with 17 bases remaining between them. The CDR3: CASSSGRRSNSYEQYF. The CDR3 DNA is TGTGCCAGCAGCAGTGGAAGGCGTTCGAACTCCTACGAGCAGTACTTC.

The chain is built from TRBV12-3 or TRBV12-4 and TRBJ2-3, with a weak D call TRBD2 (5 bases). V was trimmed by 3 bases and J by 5 bases, leaving 15 bases between them. This CDR3 has 15 amino acids. The CDR3 is CASSFRTAGGDTQYF. CDR3 DNA sequence: TGTGCCAGCAGTTTTAGGACTGCAGGCGGAGATACGCAGTATTTT.

DNA for the CDR3: TGTGCCACCAGTGATTTGCCCGCGGGGCAGAACCAAGAGACCCAGTACTTC. Translated, it gives CATSDLPAGQNQETQYF. The V call is TRBV24-1, the J call TRBJ2-5; weak D call: TRBD2 (6 bases). The CDR3 spans 17 residues. Trimming removed 0 bases at V and 0 bases at J, with 13 bases between. The V gene's germline CDR1 is KGHDR and CDR2 SFDVKD.

This clonotype was picked up a small number of times. The rearrangement joins TRBV20-1 to TRBJ2-5; no clear D gene. Deletions cut 8 bases from V and 5 bases from J, with 9 bases between. Germline loops: CDR1 DFQATT, CDR2 SNEGSKA (reference sequence). CDR3 size: 10 residues. CDR3 bases: TGCAGTCTATGGTTGGAGACCCAGTACTTC. This codes for CSLWLETQYF.

This clonotype has at least ten counts. This rearrangement joins TRBV20-1 to TRBJ2-2; no reliable D call. The germline gives CDR1 DFQATT, CDR2 SNEGSKA (reference sequence). Trimming took off 3 bases at V and 2 bases at J, with 13 bases between the two ends. The CDR3 contains 15 residues. Here the CDR3 reads CSASQGRKNTGELFF. In DNA form, the CDR3 reads TGCAGTGCTAGCCAAGGGCGGAAAAACACCGGGGAGCTGTTTTTT.

The rearrangement joins TRBV29-1 to TRBJ2-1, with TRBD2 matching over 7 bases. V shed 6 bases and J 8 bases; nucleotides not matched to a gene: 13. Germline V gene sequence: CDR1 SQVTM, CDR2 ANQGSEA. The CDR3 extends over 14 amino acids. CDR3 coding DNA: TGCAGCGTGGGTGTCGGCGGGAGTTTGGATGAGCAGTTCTTC. This translates into CSVGVGGSLDEQFF.

This clonotype has a count of ten or more. The chain has TRBV7-2 and TRBJ2-7, with 10 bases aligning to TRBD1. V dropped 4 bases and J dropped 7; count of bases not matched to a gene: 13. This CDR3 region has 16 residues. Germline CDR1 is SGHTA and CDR2 is FQGNSA. CDR3 region: CASSSSGTGAFWEQYF. Written as DNA, the CDR3 is TGTGCCAGCAGCTCATCCGGGACAGGGGCCTTTTGGGAGCAGTACTTC.

The chain is built from TRBV2 and TRBJ2-2; D is undetermined. V gave up 5 bases and J gave up 8 bases, with 18 bases separating them. Per germline, CDR1 SNHLY and CDR2 FYNNEI. CDR3 length equals 15 residues. CDR3 amino acids: CASSYSLGSPGELFF. In DNA form, the CDR3 reads TGTGCCAGCAGTTATTCCCTCGGGTCTCCTGGGGAGCTGTTTTTT.

This sequence joins TRBV3-1 and TRBJ2-4; D perhaps matches TRBD1 (5 bases). From germline, CDR1 is LGHDT and CDR2 YNNKEL (reference sequence). This CDR3 region has 15 residues. Trimming stripped 4 bases from V and 6 bases from J, with 16 bases between. CDR3 in DNA: TGTGCCAGCAGCCGCATATCAGGGTCGTCAAACATTCAGTACTTC. Translation gives CASSRISGSSNIQYF.

In its sample, this clonotype was seen many times. The CDR3 DNA is TGTGCCAGCAGCTCCGGACAGCCTGGTGCCGGGGAGCTGTTTTTT. This codes for CASSSGQPGAGELFF. The chain links TRBV7-9 to TRBJ2-2, with D possibly TRBD1 on 6 matching bases. V was trimmed by 4 bases and J by 6 bases, leaving 15 bases between them. The CDR3 consists of 15 residues. Germline V CDR1 and CDR2: SEHNR, FQNEAQ (reference sequence).

This clonotype was counted between two and nine times. This chain links TRBV9 with TRBJ2-7; no reliable D call. Trimming shortened V by 4 bases and J by 3 bases, and 14 bases separated the two germline ends. This CDR3 spans 14 amino acids. The germline gives CDR1 SGDLS, CDR2 YYNGEE. CDR3 protein: CASSPNLLGYEQYF. The DNA for the CDR3 is TGTGCCAGCAGCCCCAACTTGTTGGGCTACGAGCAGTACTTC.

This clonotype was detected a few times. V gene TRBV25-1 combines with J gene TRBJ1-1, with 8 bases identical to TRBD1. Losses at the gene ends were 3 bases for V and 7 bases for J; bases not matched to a gene: 10. Germline CDR1 reads MGHDK; CDR2 reads SYGVNS. The CDR3 covers 15 residues. CDR3 loop: CASSEGWTGFDEAFF. CDR3 sequence (DNA): TGTGCCAGCAGTGAGGGGTGGACAGGGTTCGATGAAGCTTTCTTT.

V and J are TRBV10-3 and TRBJ2-2; the D gene is possibly TRBD1 (6 bases). This CDR3 region has 14 residues. CDR1 is ENHRY and CDR2 is SYGVKD in the germline V gene. Trimming pared 10 bases from V and 1 base from J, leaving 13 bases between. The CDR3 loop is CATTGTRNTGELFF. CDR3 sequence (DNA): TGTGCCACAACCGGGACACGGAACACCGGGGAGCTGTTTTTT.